The 14 T cell receptor beta chains below come from one sample, sequenced in a study of cytomegalovirus exposure and HLA in healthy donors. PCR was performed using 60 Vbeta and 13 Jbeta primers. TCRdb's table, derived via immunoSEQ multiplex PCR, lists solely in-frame clones and lacks some. The data hold approximately 220,000 clones, with around four fifths observed a single time. The material sequenced was PBMCs. The source of these receptors is a boy aged 2 to 10 in good health and CMV-seronegative.

The chain links TRBV29-1 to TRBJ1-2, with a tentative D call TRBD1 (6 bases). The CDR3 sequence is 13 residues long. V lost 6 bases to trimming and J lost 3 bases, with 14 bases between them. Germline V CDR1 and CDR2: SQVTM, ANQGSEA. The CDR3 reads CSVLQGRDYGYTF. CDR3 nucleotide sequence: TGCAGCGTCCTACAGGGCCGCGACTATGGCTACACCTTC. Supplemented by reference TRBV29-1 and TRBJ1-2, the full variable domain reads SAVISQKPSRDICQRGTSLTIQCQVDSQVTMMFWYRQQPGQSLTLIATANQGSEATYESGFVIDKFPISRPNLTFSTLTVSNMSPEDSSIYLCSVLQGRDYGYTFGSGTRLTVV.

J is TRBJ2-1 and V is TRBV10-1; no reliable D call. Trimming pared 3 bases from V and 8 bases from J, leaving 8 bases between. This CDR3 contains 12 residues. Germline loops: CDR1 WNHNN, CDR2 SYGVQD (reference sequence). The DNA of the CDR3 is TGCGCCAGCAGTGACTCGTTCGATGAGCAGTTCTTC. Protein: CASSDSFDEQFF.

V usage is TRBV7-9 and J usage is TRBJ2-2, with unresolved D. Per germline, CDR1 SEHNR and CDR2 FQNEAQ (reference sequence). Trimming stripped 5 bases from V and 2 bases from J, with 18 bases between. This CDR3 has 17 residues. CDR3 DNA: TGTGCCAGCAGCCCACCGCACCGAGACTCAAACACCGGGGAGCTGTTTTTT. Protein: CASSPPHRDSNTGELFF. Full variable domain (missing parts from reference TRBV7-9 and TRBJ2-2): DTGVSQNPRHKITKRGQNVTFRCDPISEHNRLYWYRQTLGQGPEFLTYFQNEAQLEKSRLLSDRFSAERPKGSFSTLEIQRTEQGDSAMYLCASSPPHRDSNTGELFFGEGSRLTVL.

This clone was seen a handful of times. The rearrangement uses TRBV5-6 and TRBJ2-3, with 8 bases identical to TRBD1. Germline CDR1 reads SGHDT; CDR2 reads YYEEEE. V lost 3 bases, J lost 3 bases, and 0 bases stayed unmatched. This CDR3 is 13 amino acids long. Written as DNA, the CDR3 is TGTGCCAGCAGCTGGGACAGGACAGATACGCAGTATTTT. Its protein is CASSWDRTDTQYF.

The V gene is TRBV10-1, the J gene TRBJ1-1; tentative D call: TRBD1 (6 bases). Germline V CDR1 and CDR2: WNHNN, SYGVQD (reference sequence). The CDR3 is made up of 15 amino acids. Trimming shortened V by 0 bases and J by 1 base, and 9 bases separated the two germline ends. CDR3 bases: TGCGCCAGCAGTGAGTCGGGACAATGGAACACTGAAGCTTTCTTT. The encoded protein is CASSESGQWNTEAFF.

The V gene is TRBV7-9, the J gene TRBJ2-3, with a weak D call TRBD2 (8 bases). V was pared by 5 bases and J by 5 bases, with 29 bases between. This CDR3 region has 19 residues. Germline loops: CDR1 SEHNR, CDR2 FQNEAQ (reference sequence). The DNA for the CDR3 is TGTGCCAGCAGCCCAAGACAGGGTAGAGGGACTAGGTCTAGAGATACGCAGTATTTT. This codes for CASSPRQGRGTRSRDTQYF.

The genes are TRBV10-1 and TRBJ2-7, with TRBD2 matching 11 bases. V trimming: 5 bases; J trimming: 2 bases; junction bases outside the gene matches: 5. Germline CDR1 is WNHNN and CDR2 is SYGVQD (reference sequence). CDR3 size: 15 residues. The chain's CDR3 is CASSRGLADTYEQYF. DNA for the CDR3: TGCGCCAGCAGTCGGGGACTAGCGGATACCTACGAGCAGTACTTC.

This chain's CDR3 is CASSIVEGNPYNEQFF. CDR3 coding DNA: TGTGCCAGTAGTATAGTAGAGGGAAACCCCTACAATGAGCAGTTCTTC. This sequence joins TRBV19 and TRBJ2-1; D is perhaps TRBD2 (5 bases). The germline gives CDR1 LNHDA, CDR2 SQIVND (reference sequence). Trimming stripped 1 base from V and 2 bases from J, with 12 bases between. The CDR3 sequence is 16 residues long.

This chain links TRBV30 with TRBJ2-5; unclear D gene. Matching the DNA end better, TRBJ2-7 makes the J call doubtful. The germline V gene encodes CDR1 GTSNPN and CDR2 SVGIG (reference sequence). This CDR3 spans 12 amino acids. CDR3 coding DNA: TGTGCCTGGAGTCTCGGGTTATACGAGCAGTACTTC. It specifies CAWSLGLYEQYF.

The chain carries TRBV6-5 and TRBJ2-5; 7 positions agree with TRBD1. The CDR3 is made up of 14 amino acids. V shed 0 bases, J shed 5 bases, and the junction held 3 bases outside the gene matches. In germline, CDR1 is MNHEY, CDR2 SVGAGI. CDR3 in amino acids: CASSYSNRGETQYF. Here the CDR3 DNA reads TGTGCCAGCAGTTACTCAAACAGGGGTGAGACCCAGTACTTC.

The chain carries TRBV2 and TRBJ2-7; D is unclear. The CDR3 has 12 amino acids. Germline CDR1 SNHLY, CDR2 FYNNEI. V lost 2 bases, J lost 2 bases, and 4 bases lay in between. The CDR3 loop reads CASSENTYEQYF. For the CDR3, the DNA is TGTGCCAGCAGTGAAAATACCTACGAGCAGTACTTC.

The J gene is TRBJ1-1, the V gene TRBV30; 7 bases agree with TRBD1. V dropped 1 base and J dropped 5; count of bases not matched to a gene: 4. The germline V gene has CDR1 GTSNPN and CDR2 SVGIG (reference sequence). This CDR3 contains 13 residues. CDR3 protein: CAWSAGGRTEAFF. In nucleotides, the CDR3 is TGTGCCTGGAGTGCAGGGGGGCGGACTGAAGCTTTCTTT.

J is TRBJ1-2 and V is TRBV9, with a possible D match to TRBD1 (6 bases). The CDR3 length is 14 residues. In germline, CDR1 is SGDLS, CDR2 YYNGEE. Trimming pared 0 bases from V and 5 bases from J, leaving 11 bases between. The CDR3 reads CASSVGQGMYGYTF. The CDR3 DNA sequence: TGTGCCAGCAGCGTAGGTCAGGGGATGTATGGCTACACCTTC.

The chain is built from TRBV5-4 and TRBJ1-6; no definite D call. The CDR3 has 17 amino acids. Germline CDR1 reads SGHNT; CDR2 reads YYREEE (reference sequence). Trimming left V 0 bases short and J 8 bases short, with 18 bases between. CDR3 amino acids: CASSLAKRFSLDSPLHF. DNA of the CDR3: TGTGCCAGCAGCTTGGCCAAGAGATTCTCATTGGATTCACCCCTCCACTTT.